This TCR beta chain was recorded in a study of blood T cell repertoires in COVID-19. As for the study in general: Sites in the United States, Italy and Spain provided acute and convalescent COVID-19 samples. From T cells, B-cell-depleted T cells, or PBMCs came the material, which was cDNA or gDNA.

As originally analysed: Scientists estimated how many nucleated cells there were by amplifying reference gene primers. TCRdb's copy holds only in-frame clones and misses some; the assay was immunoSEQ multiplex PCR. That table supplies the V and J calls and clone size; D and trimming were determined from the DNA. The table lists around 200,000 clones, 83% of them singletons. The TCR originated in a woman aged 35 to 49 with active or convalescent COVID-19. The sample consisted of peripheral blood.

The CDR3 coding sequence is TGCGCCAGCGGCGATACAGGCTCATCTAATGAAAAACTGTTTTTT. The encoded protein is CASGDTGSSNEKLFF. V and J are TRBV5-1 and TRBJ1-4, with D perhaps TRBD1 (5 bases). CDR1 and CDR2 from the germline V gene are SGHRS and YFSETQ. The CDR3 sequence is 15 residues long. Between the trimmed V and J ends, which lost 7 bases and 3 bases, there was a span of 16 bases.